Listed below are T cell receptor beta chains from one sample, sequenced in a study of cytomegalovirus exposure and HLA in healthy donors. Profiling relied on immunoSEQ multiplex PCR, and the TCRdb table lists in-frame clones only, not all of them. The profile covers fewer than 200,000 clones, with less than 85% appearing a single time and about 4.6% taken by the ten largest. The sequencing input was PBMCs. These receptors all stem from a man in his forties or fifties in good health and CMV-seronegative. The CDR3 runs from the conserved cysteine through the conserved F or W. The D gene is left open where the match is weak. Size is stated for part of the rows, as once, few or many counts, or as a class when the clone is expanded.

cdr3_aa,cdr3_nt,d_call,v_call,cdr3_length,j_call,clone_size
CASSLILAGDNEQFF,TGTGCCAGCAGCTTAATACTAGCGGGGGACAATGAGCAGTTCTTC,TRBD2,TRBV7-9,15,TRBJ2-1,-
CASNSGTGWDSPLHF,TGTGCCAGCAATTCCGGGACAGGGTGGGATTCACCCCTCCACTTT,TRBD1,TRBV27,15,TRBJ1-6,-
CASSSYDGSQPQHF,TGTGCCAGCAGTTCGTACGATGGGAGTCAGCCCCAGCATTTT,-,TRBV27,14,TRBJ1-5,-
CASSHQGRGYGYTF,TGCGCCAGCAGCCACCAGGGCAGGGGGTATGGCTACACCTTC,TRBD1,TRBV4-1,14,TRBJ1-2,few
CASSLYGQGRGETQYF,TGCGCCAGCAGCTTATACGGACAGGGCAGGGGAGAGACCCAGTACTTC,TRBD1,TRBV5-1,16,TRBJ2-5,-
CASSGGGGLDGYTF,TGTGCCAGCAGCGGAGGGGGGGGCTTAGATGGCTACACCTTC,-,TRBV9,14,TRBJ1-2,-
CASSFFPVEEQFF,TGCGCCAGCAGCTTCTTCCCCGTCGAGGAGCAGTTCTTC,-,TRBV5-1,13,TRBJ2-1,-
CAWSTRTGRGELFF,TGTGCCTGGAGTACCCGGACAGGGAGAGGGGAGCTGTTTTTT,TRBD1,TRBV30,14,TRBJ2-2,-
CAISPASWETQYF,TGTGCCATCAGCCCCGCTAGCTGGGAGACCCAGTACTTC,-,TRBV10-3,13,TRBJ2-5,-
CASSLGLAGGNEQFF,TGTGCCAGCAGCTTGGGACTAGCGGGGGGAAATGAGCAGTTCTTC,TRBD2,TRBV11-1,15,TRBJ2-1,-
CASSGTGVKNIQYF,TGTGCCAGCAGTGGAACAGGGGTCAAAAACATTCAGTACTTC,TRBD1,TRBV25-1,14,TRBJ2-4,-
CASSPYSLNEQFF,TGTGCCAGCAGCCCCTATTCGCTCAATGAGCAGTTCTTC,-,TRBV5-8,13,TRBJ2-1,few
CASSVLAGGPYAQYF,TGTGCCAGCAGCGTTCTAGCGGGGGGGCCTTACGCGCAGTATTTT,TRBD2,TRBV11-2,15,TRBJ2-3,-